The 15 T cell receptor beta chains below were found in one sample sequenced in a study of Graves' ophthalmopathy and Graves' hyperthyroidism. RNA transcripts were the source from which TCR beta CDR3 regions were amplified. RT-PCR with HTBI primers came first, then second-round multiplex PCR. Each CDR3 protein is one row after TCRdb ran MiXCR on the multiplex PCR reads. The sample contains 740,000 or so distinct CDR3 sequences, around 40% of which appear only once. Sequencing was carried out using peripheral blood. The receptor set was obtained from an adult man with Graves' ophthalmopathy.

The chain links TRBV7-6 to TRBJ2-2; a weak D match, TRBD1 (5 bases). This CDR3 is built from 15 residues. Trimming removed 4 bases from V and 2 bases from J, with 11 bases in between. Germline V gene lookup returns CDR1 SGHVS and CDR2 FNYEAQ. The CDR3 DNA reads TGTGCCAGCAGCTGGGGCTCCCCAAACACCGGGGAGCTGTTTTTT. Its translation: CASSWGSPNTGELFF.

The chain couples TRBV29-1 to TRBJ1-2; 7 bases map to TRBD1. This CDR3 has 14 amino acids. The junction had 9 bases not matched to a gene; V was cut back by 8 bases and J by 0 bases. The germline gives CDR1 SQVTM, CDR2 ANQGSEA. This CDR3 reads CSLGPGGPNYGYTF. CDR3 bases: TGCAGCTTAGGCCCAGGGGGACCTAACTATGGCTACACCTTC.

This clonotype came up many times. The gene calls are TRBV2 and TRBJ1-6; no firm D call. This CDR3 has 14 residues. Trimming left V 4 bases short and J 7 bases short, with 11 bases between. Germline assignment: CDR1 SNHLY and CDR2 FYNNEI. The CDR3 sequence is CASSVMTSNSPLHF. CDR3 bases: TGTGCCAGCAGTGTAATGACGTCGAATTCACCCCTCCACTTT.

The table lists this clonotype with many counts. The CDR3, as DNA: TGTGCCAGTAGTATCGGGCTTAGCAATCAGCCCCAGCATTTT. Encoded protein: CASSIGLSNQPQHF. The gene calls are TRBV19 and TRBJ1-5; D is uncertain. The CDR3 contains 14 residues. With 3 bases removed from V and 0 bases from J, the gap between germline ends came to 6 bases. Germline CDR1 is LNHDA and CDR2 is SQIVND (reference sequence).

This clonotype was picked up many times. The V gene is TRBV20-1, the J gene TRBJ2-5; tentative D call: TRBD1 (5 bases). Trimming cost V 3 bases and J 1 base, with 6 bases left between them. Germline V gene sequence: CDR1 DFQATT, CDR2 SNEGSKA (reference sequence). The CDR3 is 12 amino acids. The CDR3: CSARTVQETQYF. DNA for the CDR3: TGCAGTGCTAGGACAGTCCAAGAGACCCAGTACTTC.

There are many counts of this clonotype. The J gene is TRBJ2-7, the V gene TRBV2; 10 bases are a match to TRBD1. The germline CDR1 and CDR2 sequences are SNHLY and FYNNEI. The CDR3 is 15 amino acids. V dropped 8 bases and J dropped 1; count of bases not matched to a gene: 8. This CDR3 reads CASGRDRGSSYEQYF. The CDR3 DNA follows: TGTGCCAGCGGCCGGGACAGGGGTAGTTCCTACGAGCAGTACTTC.

The chain uses TRBV5-1 and TRBJ2-5; D might be TRBD1 (6 bases). The CDR3 runs 13 residues. V shed 1 base and J shed 7 bases, with 11 bases lying between them. Germline V gene data show CDR1 as SGHRS and CDR2 as YFSETQ. The CDR3 spells CASSLSQGGTQYF. CDR3 nucleotide sequence: TGCGCCAGCAGCTTGTCACAGGGCGGGACCCAGTACTTC. The complete variable domain, with remaining parts taken from reference TRBV5-1 and TRBJ2-5, reads KAGVTQTPRYLIKTRGQQVTLSCSPISGHRSVSWYQQTPGQGLQFLFEYFSETQRNKGNFPGRFSGRQFSNSRSEMNVSTLELGDSALYLCASSLSQGGTQYFGPGTRLLVL.

V is TRBV11-1 and J is TRBJ2-7, with a tentative D call TRBD2 (5 bases). The J call may not be correct, given that the DNA end is closer to TRBJ2-5. The CDR3 covers 18 residues. The germline V gene encodes CDR1 SGHAT and CDR2 FQDESV (reference sequence). CDR3 amino acids: CASSLAFGGGGSQETQYF. The CDR3 nucleotides read TGTGCCAGCAGCTTAGCGTTCGGTGGCGGCGGGTCGCAAGAGACCCAGTACTTC.

This clonotype was seen more than once but under ten times. V gene TRBV10-2 combines with J gene TRBJ2-5; 7 bases are shared with TRBD1. The J call is doubtful: the DNA matches TRBJ2-1 better. CDR3 length: 14 residues. Per the germline V gene, CDR1 is WSHSY and CDR2 is SAAADI. Here the CDR3 reads CASSGQGPLNEQFF. The CDR3 DNA follows: TGCGCCAGCAGTGGACAGGGACCTCTCAATGAGCAGTTCTTC.

About this clonotype: Because it lacks the conserved phenylalanine or tryptophan at the end, this CDR3 is likely a read error. This rearrangement joins TRBV25-1 to TRBJ2-7; TRBD2 might be the D (6 bases). CDR1 is MGHDK and CDR2 is SYGVNS in the germline V gene. V was clipped by 6 bases and J by 6 bases, with 18 bases between them. This CDR3 has 14 residues. The CDR3 DNA follows: TGTGCCAGCAGCTTAATAGCCGGGGGTTCCGAGCAGTACCTC. Its translation: CASSLIAGGSEQYL.

The chain employs TRBV19 and TRBJ2-1; 9 bases agree with TRBD1. The CDR3 is 14 amino acids. Germline V gives CDR1 LNHDA, CDR2 SQIVND (reference sequence). The V and J ends lost 4 bases and 8 bases, in that order; junction bases with no gene match: 6. The CDR3 DNA is TGTGCCAGTAGTAGTGTACAGGGGGCCGATGAGCAGTTCTTC. It translates to CASSSVQGADEQFF.

This clonotype has a count of ten or more. The rearrangement uses TRBV2 and TRBJ2-5, with 9 bases fitting TRBD1. In germline, CDR1 is SNHLY, CDR2 FYNNEI. The CDR3 covers 13 residues. V was clipped by 8 bases and J by 2 bases; unmatched bases: 3. The CDR3 is CASGTGRQETQYF. The CDR3 DNA reads as TGTGCCAGCGGGACAGGGCGGCAAGAGACCCAGTACTTC.

The chain joins TRBV12-3 or TRBV12-4 to TRBJ1-2, with unresolved D. This CDR3 contains 16 residues. Trimming shortened V by 3 bases and J by 4 bases, and 18 bases separated the two germline ends. The CDR3 here is CASSLERATAGYGYTF. Written as DNA, the CDR3 is TGTGCCAGCAGTTTGGAGAGGGCGACGGCTGGCTATGGCTACACCTTC.

The chain employs TRBV20-1 and TRBJ2-3; TRBD2 aligns across 9 bases. Germline V gene sequence: CDR1 DFQATT, CDR2 SNEGSKA (reference sequence). V was clipped by 4 bases and J by 0 bases; unmatched bases: 5. This CDR3 is 15 amino acids long. The CDR3 DNA sequence: TGCAGTGCTACCGGACTAGCGTCTAGCACAGATACGCAGTATTTT. Translated: CSATGLASSTDTQYF.

This clonotype was detected a few times. The gene calls are TRBV28 and TRBJ2-7, with 9 positions matching TRBD1. The CDR3 extends over 14 amino acids. With 4 bases clipped from V and 4 bases from J, the junction kept 5 bases outside the gene matches. CDR1 is MDHEN, CDR2 SYDVKM, per germline. The CDR3 nucleotides read TGTGCCAGCAGTTGGGACAGGGAAGAGTACGAGCAGTACTTC. This sequence encodes CASSWDREEYEQYF.